This TCR beta chain stems from a study of CD8+CD57+ T cells in acquired aplastic anemia. Looking at the study overall: An average of 3.2 ug of DNA was obtained from sorted CD4+ and CD8+ cells.

V lost 0 bases and J lost 5, with 7 bases in between. The germline V gene encodes CDR1 MNHEY and CDR2 SVGAGI. This CDR3 has 13 residues. The use of genomic DNA as template underpinned the TCR beta VDJ and CDR3 profiling. In TCRdb, the reads were re-called with MiXCR into one record per CDR3 protein. The repertoire holds around 500,000 distinct CDR3 sequences, with less than 35% as singletons. By flow cytometry, patients selected for sequencing had shown an expansion of CD8+CD57+ cells. The clonotype comes from a human donor with aplastic anemia. The chain is built from TRBV6-5 and TRBJ1-1; D remains ambiguous. The sequenced sample consisted of sorted CD4+, CD8+, or CD8+CD57+ T cells (not recorded which) from PBMCs. The CDR3 reads CASSYSIMTEAFF. CDR3 nucleotides: TGTGCCAGCAGTTACTCGATCATGACTGAAGCTTTCTTT.